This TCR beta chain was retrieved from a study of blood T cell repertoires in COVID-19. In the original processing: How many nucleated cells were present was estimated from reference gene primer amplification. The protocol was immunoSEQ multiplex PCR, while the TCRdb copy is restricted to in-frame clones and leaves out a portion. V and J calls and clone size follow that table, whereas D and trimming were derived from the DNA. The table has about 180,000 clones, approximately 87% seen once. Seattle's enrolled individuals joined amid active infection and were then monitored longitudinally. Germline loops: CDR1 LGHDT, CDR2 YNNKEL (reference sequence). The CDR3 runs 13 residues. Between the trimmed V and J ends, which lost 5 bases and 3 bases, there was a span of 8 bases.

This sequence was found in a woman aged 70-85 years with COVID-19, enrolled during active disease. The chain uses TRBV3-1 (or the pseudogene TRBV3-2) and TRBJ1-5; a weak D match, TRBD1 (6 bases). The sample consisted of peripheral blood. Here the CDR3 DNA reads TGTGCCAGCAGCAGACAGGTCAATCAGCCCCAGCATTTT. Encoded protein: CASSRQVNQPQHF.